This T cell receptor (beta chain) was captured in a study of blood T cell repertoires in COVID-19. Whole-study context: Acute and convalescent COVID-19 samples came from the United States, Italy and Spain. Sample material is recorded as cDNA or gDNA derived from T cells, B-cell-depleted T cells, or PBMCs.

Data came from immunoSEQ multiplex PCR; TCRdb stores just in-frame clones and leaves some out. The sample records just under 35,000 clones, roughly 90% being singletons. The CDR3 has 15 amino acids. CDR1 is LGHDT, CDR2 YNNKEL, per germline (reference sequence). The junction had 5 bases not matched to a gene; V was cut back by 4 bases and J by 4 bases. V and J are TRBV3-1 (or the pseudogene TRBV3-2) and TRBJ2-5, with 11 bases fitting TRBD2. This receptor was taken from a man between 60 and 70 years old with active or convalescent COVID-19. Material: peripheral blood. CDR3 DNA sequence: TGTGCCAGCAGCCTTAGACTAGCGGGGCCAGAGACCCAGTACTTC. Protein sequence: CASSLRLAGPETQYF.